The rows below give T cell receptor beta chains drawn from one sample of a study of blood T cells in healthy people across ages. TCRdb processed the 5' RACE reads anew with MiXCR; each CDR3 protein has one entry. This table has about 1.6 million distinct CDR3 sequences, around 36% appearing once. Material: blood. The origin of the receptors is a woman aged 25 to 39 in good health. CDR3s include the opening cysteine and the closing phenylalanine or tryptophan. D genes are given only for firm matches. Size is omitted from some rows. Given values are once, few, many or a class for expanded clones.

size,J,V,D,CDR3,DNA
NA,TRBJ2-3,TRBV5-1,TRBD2,CASSFTSGGARDTQYF,TGCGCCAGCAGCTTCACTAGCGGGGGGGCTAGGGATACGCAGTATTTT
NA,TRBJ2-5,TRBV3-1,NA,CTSNRRTQETRYF,TGTACCAGCAATAGGAGGACCCAAGAGACCCGGTACTTC
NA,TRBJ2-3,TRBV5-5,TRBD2,CASSSIAGVTDTQYF,TGTGCCAGCAGCTCCATAGCGGGGGTCACAGATACGCAGTATTTT
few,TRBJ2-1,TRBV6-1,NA,CASSEKRAISSYNEQFF,TGTGCCAGCAGTGAAAAAAGGGCCATTAGCTCCTACAATGAGCAGTTCTTC
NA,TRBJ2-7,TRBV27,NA,CASSPTLGRGPSYEQYF,TGTGCCAGCAGTCCGACCCTCGGGAGAGGGCCCTCCTACGAGCAGTACTTC
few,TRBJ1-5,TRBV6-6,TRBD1,CASSYRDRGTDNQPQHF,TGTGCCAGCAGTTACCGCGACAGGGGGACCGACAATCAGCCCCAGCATTTT
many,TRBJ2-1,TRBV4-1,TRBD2,CASSQHSGKYNEQFF,TGCGCCAGCAGCCAACATAGCGGGAAATACAATGAGCAGTTCTTC
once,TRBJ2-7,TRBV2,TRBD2,CASEPGLGTYEQYF,TGTGCCAGTGAACCGGGACTAGGCACCTACGAGCAGTACTTC
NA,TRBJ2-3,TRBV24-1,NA,CATSDAIGTDTQYF,TGTGCCACCAGTGACGCGATTGGCACAGATACGCAGTATTTT
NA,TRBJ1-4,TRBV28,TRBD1,CTSTLGQGADEKLFF,TGTACCAGCACCCTCGGACAGGGGGCGGATGAAAAACTGTTTTTT
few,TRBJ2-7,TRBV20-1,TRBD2,CSARASTPREGFYEQYF,TGCAGTGCTAGAGCCTCCACACCGCGGGAGGGGTTCTACGAGCAGTACTTC
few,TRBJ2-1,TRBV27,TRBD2,CASSPVAGGPVNEQFF,TGTGCCAGCAGTCCTGTCGCGGGGGGGCCAGTCAATGAGCAGTTCTTC
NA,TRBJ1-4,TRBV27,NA,CASSLGWGWNEKLFF,TGTGCCAGCAGTTTGGGCTGGGGCTGGAATGAAAAACTGTTTTTT
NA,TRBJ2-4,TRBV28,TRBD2,CASSSLTSASNIQYF,TGTGCCAGCAGTTCCCTGACTAGCGCTAGTAACATTCAGTACTTC
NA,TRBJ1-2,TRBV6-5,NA,CASRTQGYGYTF,TGTGCCAGCAGGACCCAGGGGTATGGCTACACCTTC
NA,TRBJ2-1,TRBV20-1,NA,CSAVYDRSNEQFF,TGCAGTGCCGTATATGACCGGAGCAATGAGCAGTTCTTC
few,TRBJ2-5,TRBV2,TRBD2,CASSARTSGNQETQYF,TGTGCCAGCAGTGCCAGGACTAGCGGGAACCAAGAGACCCAGTACTTC
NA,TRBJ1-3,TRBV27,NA,CASSARGSLSGNTIYF,TGTGCCAGCAGTGCTCGCGGCAGTCTATCTGGAAACACCATATATTTT
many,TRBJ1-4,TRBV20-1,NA,CSARAQGTNEKLFF,TGCAGTGCTAGAGCGCAAGGCACTAATGAAAAACTGTTTTTT
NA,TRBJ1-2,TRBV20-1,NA,CGARGGSNYGYTF,TGCGGTGCTAGAGGGGGAAGTAACTATGGCTACACCTTC
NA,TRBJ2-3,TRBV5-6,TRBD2,CASSLGIAGHTDTQYF,TGTGCCAGCAGCTTGGGGATAGCGGGACACACAGATACGCAGTATTTT
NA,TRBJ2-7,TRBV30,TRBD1,CACSRQGGFSYEQYF,TGTGCCTGTTCCCGACAGGGTGGATTTTCCTACGAGCAGTACTTC
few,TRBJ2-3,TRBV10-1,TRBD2,CASSESPSGNTDTQYF,TGCGCCAGCAGTGAGTCGCCTAGCGGGAACACAGATACGCAGTATTTT
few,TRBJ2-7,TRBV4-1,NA,CASSQEWAYYEQYF,TGCGCCAGCAGCCAAGAATGGGCTTACTACGAGCAGTACTTC
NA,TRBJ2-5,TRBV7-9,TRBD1,CASSLGTGVKGQETQYF,TGTGCCAGCAGCTTAGGGACAGGGGTGAAGGGCCAAGAGACCCAGTACTTC
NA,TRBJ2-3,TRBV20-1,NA,CSARGETSFTEDTQYF,TGCAGTGCTAGAGGGGAGACCAGCTTTACTGAAGATACGCAGTATTTT
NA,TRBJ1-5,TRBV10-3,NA,CAISESFGVVQPQHF,TGTGCCATCAGTGAGTCGTTCGGGGTCGTGCAGCCCCAGCATTTT
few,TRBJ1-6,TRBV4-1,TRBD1,CASSQVGTGGYSPLHF,TGCGCCAGCAGCCAAGTTGGGACAGGGGGATATTCACCCCTCCACTTT
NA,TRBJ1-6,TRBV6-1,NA,CASSDRDRSPLHF,TGTGCCAGCAGTGACAGGGACCGGTCACCCCTCCACTTT
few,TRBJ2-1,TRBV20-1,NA,CSARAPSSYNVQFF,TGCAGTGCTAGGGCCCCAAGCTCCTACAATGTGCAGTTCTTC
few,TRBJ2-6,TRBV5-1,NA,CASQRRGQNSGANVLTF,TGCGCCAGCCAAAGGCGGGGACAAAACTCTGGGGCCAACGTCCTGACTTTC
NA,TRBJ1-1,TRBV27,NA,CATVGGGRAEAFF,TGTGCCACCGTTGGGGGGGGTCGGGCTGAAGCTTTCTTT
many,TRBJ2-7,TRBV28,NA,CASSFPTAAYEQYF,TGTGCCAGCAGTTTCCCGACAGCAGCCTACGAGCAGTACTTC
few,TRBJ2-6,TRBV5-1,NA,CASSPKGDSGANVLTF,TGCGCCAGCAGCCCTAAAGGGGATTCTGGGGCCAACGTCCTGACTTTC
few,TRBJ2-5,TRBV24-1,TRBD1,CATSDARDSQETQYF,TGTGCCACCAGTGATGCTCGGGACAGCCAAGAGACCCAGTACTTC
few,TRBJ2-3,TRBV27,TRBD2,CASSLATSGVSDTQYF,TGTGCCAGCAGTTTGGCGACTAGCGGGGTGTCAGATACGCAGTATTTT
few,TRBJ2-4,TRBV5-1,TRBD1,CASSLGQGTNIQYF,TGCGCCAGCAGCTTGGGACAGGGGACAAACATTCAGTACTTC
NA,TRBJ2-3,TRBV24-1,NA,CATSALGGTDTQYF,TGTGCCACCAGCGCTCTAGGGGGTACAGATACGCAGTATTTT
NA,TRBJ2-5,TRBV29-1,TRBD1,CSVSGDRAETQYF,TGCAGCGTTTCCGGGGACAGGGCAGAGACCCAGTACTTC
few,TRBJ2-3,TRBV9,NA,CASNPVTDTQYF,TGTGCCAGCAACCCCGTCACAGATACGCAGTATTTT
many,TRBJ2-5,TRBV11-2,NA,CASSLDGGRQETQYF,TGTGCCAGCAGCTTGGACGGGGGCCGCCAAGAGACCCAGTACTTC
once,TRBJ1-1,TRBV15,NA,CATSRVAGGNTEAFF,TGTGCCACCAGCAGAGTCGCCGGGGGGAACACTGAAGCTTTCTTT
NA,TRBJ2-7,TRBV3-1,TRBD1,CASNQDWAGQGYNEQYF,TGTGCCAGCAACCAAGATTGGGCGGGACAGGGATACAATGAGCAGTACTTC
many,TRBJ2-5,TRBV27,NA,CASSLRAPGRGETQYF,TGTGCCAGCAGTTTGCGCGCCCCGGGCAGGGGAGAGACCCAGTACTTC
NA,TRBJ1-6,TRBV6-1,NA,CASSEAARSYNSPLHF,TGTGCCAGCAGTGAAGCGGCCCGCTCCTATAATTCACCCCTCCACTTT